This T cell receptor (beta chain) is drawn from a study of shared clonotypes between healthy human individuals (dated by TCRdb to about 2020). General notes on the study: A few men and two women, aged 18 to 49 years, made up the cohort. For each donor, CD4 naive and CD4 memory were each run on three plates, CD8 naive on two plates, and CD8 memory on one plate. Blood TCR repertoires of a handful of healthy adults were deeply sequenced to estimate repertoire size and the extent of clonotype sharing between individuals. Libraries were prepared and TCR repertoires were sequenced by different laboratories using diverse techniques, in order to increase sequencing depth and limit assay-specific biases. Each donor's leukapheresis produced roughly between about 0.8 and 10 billion PBMCs.

V lost 8 bases and J lost 4 bases, and the count of bases not matched to a germline gene is 12. The CDR3, from cysteine to phenylalanine, totals 15 residues. Only the CDR3 DNA is retained, 45 bases long and in frame from the first base. The germline V gene supplies CDR1 ENHRY and CDR2 SYGVKD. The research as a whole found: Estimated clonotype richness was generally larger for naive than for memory subsets. Sharing across several donors was observed for about 5% of naive CD4, 3% to 3.5% of naive CD8, over 2% of memory CD4, and roughly 0.4% of memory CD8 clonotypes. Sampling was limited to blood, and TCR repertoires in tissue likely differ from TCR repertoires in blood. Because the study included only a small number of donors, the genetic and exposure-history diversity represented was limited. Based on pairwise subsampling, the degree of clonotype sharing among donors was expected to be affected by sequencing depth. Rarefaction of sorted-subset datasets indicated incomplete sequencing despite the large sequencing depth. Compared with non-shared clonotypes, clonotypes shared by all four sorted-subset donors had higher generation probabilities.

TCR CDR3 regions were amplified from genomic DNA by multiplex PCR using the deep immunoSEQ assay. Genomic DNA extracted from each cell subset was distributed evenly over all wells of several immunoSEQ 96-well plates, and each plate served as one replicate. Each replicate PCR for sorted subsets received around 210 ng genomic DNA, equal to around 32,000 T cell genomes. Purified libraries were measured with a Qubit 3.0 fluorometer, size-checked on a Bioanalyzer 2100, and measured again with the KAPA Library Quantification kit. A separate single-read 150-cycle Illumina NextSeq 550 flow cell was used to sequence each immunoSEQ 96-well plate. Processing in the source paper ran as follows. Because the immunoSEQ output held only junctional sequences and lacked quality scores, the filtering could not match the filtering applied to full-length reads. To assign V/J genes and CDR3, sequences were annotated against IMGT germline references using PyIR, a Python wrapper for IgBLAST v1.9. Reads were removed for weak V/J assignments (E-value above 1e-6), missing CDR3, stop codons, out-of-frame junctions, or ambiguous translated residues. A V3J clonotype was defined by an identical inferred V gene, J gene, and CDR3 amino acid sequence. To compute the percentage overlap between repertoires, the number of shared unique clonotypes was divided by the size of the smaller repertoire. RTK rarefaction, the Chao1 estimator, and Recon v2.1 estimates of unobserved clonotypes were used to assess repertoire richness. Generation probabilities for all TCRbeta clonotypes obtained by the gDNA method from a few donors were computed using OLGA. TCRdb carries this immuneACCESS record with in-frame sequences only. Its versions omit some clonotypes, under half of them owing to an unresolved V gene in the studies checked, with the rest unexplained. D and trimming were read from the DNA, whereas the V and J calls and clone size are those reported in that table. This sample is represented by about 2.1 million clones; 85% to 95% of them were singletons. Under 2% of the sample lies in the top ten.

CD8 naive samples were CD45RO-negative cells positively selected for CCR7, giving a CD45RA+CCR7+ population that excluded TemRA cells. The donors were healthy, HIV-negative adults who had no recently reported acute infections or vaccinations. All donors were Caucasian adults living in Nashville, Tennessee, USA. Blood was collected by leukapheresis, and PBMCs were isolated by Ficoll-Histopaque density gradient centrifugation and then cryopreserved in liquid nitrogen vapor phase. Analytical flow cytometry was used to check the purity and quantity of each magnetically sorted T cell population. Each sorted fraction had its genomic DNA isolated and then quantified by UV absorbance on a Nanodrop 2000c. As regards this clone: No cognate antigen has been identified for it. The sample holds no much larger clone one base away, and base qualities are not on file.

The V gene is TRBV10-3 and the J gene is TRBJ1-1, with 8 central nucleotides matching TRBD1. Material for sequencing was naive CD8+ T cells from PBMCs. Sample cell subset or site, as interpreted from the label and publication: CD45RA+CCR7+. This receptor was obtained from a man between 18 and 35 years old in good health. Some clones in this sample may be carry-over from other donors' samples. The CDR3 amino acid sequence is: CAIAQQGARLTEAFF. The bases are TGTGCCATCGCTCAGCAGGGGGCTCGGCTCACTGAAGCTTTCTTT.